Sequencing of this T cell receptor beta chain was carried out in a study of early T cells in non-severe SARS-CoV-2 infection. Background on the study: The study sequenced bulk RNA from unsorted whole blood, with chains unpaired. Study-wide results and caveats: In VDJdb matching, anti-spike CD8 responses were favored while private and CD4 specificities went missing.

Attachment of unique molecular identifiers to individual cDNA molecules was performed. TCRdb passed the 5' RACE reads through MiXCR, listing each CDR3 protein once. The table lists around 26,000 distinct CDR3 sequences, roughly 4.4% of them singletons. Remarks on this clonotype: Its target is unknown.

Germline CDR1 is SQVTM and CDR2 is ANQGSEA. Trimming stripped 4 bases from V and 5 bases from J, with 9 bases between. This CDR3 region has 12 residues. Sample: whole blood. The rearrangement uses TRBV29-1 and TRBJ2-1; D may be TRBD1 or TRBD2 (5 bases each). This clonotype originated in an adult who was a healthcare worker with PCR-confirmed SARS-CoV-2 infection or an uninfected control (not recorded which). For the CDR3, the DNA is TGCAGCGTTGTAGGGGACGACAATGAGCAGTTCTTC. Translated: CSVVGDDNEQFF.